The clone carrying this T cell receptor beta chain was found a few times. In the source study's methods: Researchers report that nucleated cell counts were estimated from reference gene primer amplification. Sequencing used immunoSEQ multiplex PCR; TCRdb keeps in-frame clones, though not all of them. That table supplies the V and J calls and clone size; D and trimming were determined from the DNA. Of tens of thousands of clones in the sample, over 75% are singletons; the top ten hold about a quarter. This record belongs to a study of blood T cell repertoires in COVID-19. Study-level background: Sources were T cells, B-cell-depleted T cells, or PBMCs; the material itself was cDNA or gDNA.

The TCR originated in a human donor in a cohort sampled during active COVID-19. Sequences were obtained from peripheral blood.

The CDR3 DNA reads TGCGCCAGCAGCCAAGAGAGGGGGGGGCAATACGAGCAGTACTTC. This sequence encodes CASSQERGGQYEQYF. The genes are TRBV4-3 and TRBJ2-7; a weak D match, TRBD2 (7 bases). The length of the CDR3 is 15 residues. Trimming stripped 0 bases from V and 4 bases from J, with 13 bases between. Germline CDR1 and CDR2: LGHNA and YSLEER.